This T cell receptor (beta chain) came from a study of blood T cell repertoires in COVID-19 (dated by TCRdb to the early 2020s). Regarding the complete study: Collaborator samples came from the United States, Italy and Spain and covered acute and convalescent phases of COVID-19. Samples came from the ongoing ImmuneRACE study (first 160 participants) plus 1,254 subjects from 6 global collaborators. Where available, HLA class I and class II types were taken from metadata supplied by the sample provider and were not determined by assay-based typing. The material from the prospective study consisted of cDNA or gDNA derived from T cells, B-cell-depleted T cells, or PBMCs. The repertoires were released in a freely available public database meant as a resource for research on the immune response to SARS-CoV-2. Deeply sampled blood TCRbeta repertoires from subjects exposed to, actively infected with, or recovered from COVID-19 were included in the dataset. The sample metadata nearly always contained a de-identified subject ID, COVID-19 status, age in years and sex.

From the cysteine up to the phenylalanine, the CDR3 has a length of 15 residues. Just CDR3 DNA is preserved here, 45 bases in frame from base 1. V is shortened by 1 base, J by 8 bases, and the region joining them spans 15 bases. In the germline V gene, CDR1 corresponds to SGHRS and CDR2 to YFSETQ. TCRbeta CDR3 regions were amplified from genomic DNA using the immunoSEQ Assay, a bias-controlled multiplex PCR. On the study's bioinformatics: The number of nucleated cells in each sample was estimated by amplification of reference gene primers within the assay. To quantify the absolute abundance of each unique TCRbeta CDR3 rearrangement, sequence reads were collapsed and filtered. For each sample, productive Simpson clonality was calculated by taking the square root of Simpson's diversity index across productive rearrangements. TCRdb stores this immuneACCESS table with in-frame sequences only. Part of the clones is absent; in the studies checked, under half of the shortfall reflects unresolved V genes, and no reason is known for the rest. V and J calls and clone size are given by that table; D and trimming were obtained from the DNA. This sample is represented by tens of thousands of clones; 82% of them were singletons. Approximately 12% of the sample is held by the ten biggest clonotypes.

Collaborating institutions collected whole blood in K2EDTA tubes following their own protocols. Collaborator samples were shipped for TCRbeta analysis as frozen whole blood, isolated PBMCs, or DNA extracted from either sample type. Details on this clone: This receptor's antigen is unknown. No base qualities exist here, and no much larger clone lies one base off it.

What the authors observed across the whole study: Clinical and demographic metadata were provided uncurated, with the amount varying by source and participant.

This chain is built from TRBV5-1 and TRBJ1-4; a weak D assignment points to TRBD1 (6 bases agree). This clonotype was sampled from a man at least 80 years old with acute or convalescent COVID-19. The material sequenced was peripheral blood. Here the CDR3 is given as CASSLQSGAREKLFF. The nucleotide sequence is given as TGCGCCAGCAGCTTGCAATCAGGGGCGAGGGAAAAACTGTTTTTT.